One sample yielded the 10 T cell receptor beta chains listed below, sequenced in a study of blood T cell repertoires in COVID-19. Sequencing used immunoSEQ multiplex PCR; TCRdb keeps in-frame clones, though not all of them. The sample consists of 150,000 to 200,000 clones, roughly 89% of them appearing once. The sequencing sample was made of peripheral blood. Every receptor here comes from a man aged 18 to 29 with active or convalescent COVID-19.

This chain uses TRBV28 with TRBJ2-3, with 7 bases matching TRBD2. Germline V gives CDR1 MDHEN, CDR2 SYDVKM. This CDR3 comprises 11 residues. V shed 5 bases, J shed 11 bases, and the junction held 4 bases outside the gene matches. The CDR3 sequence: CASSGGSKQYF. The DNA for the CDR3 is TGTGCCAGCAGTGGCGGGAGTAAGCAGTATTTT. Supplemented by reference TRBV28 and TRBJ2-3, the full variable domain reads DVKVTQSSRYLVKRTGEKVFLECVQDMDHENMFWYRQDPGLGLRLIYFSYDVKMKEKGDIPEGYSVSREKKERFSLILESASTNQTSMYLCASSGGSKQYFGPGTRLTVL.

CDR3 residues: CATSGGTSGGFKPGELFF. Here the CDR3 DNA reads TGTGCCACCAGTGGAGGGACTAGCGGGGGGTTCAAACCCGGGGAGCTGTTTTTT. The rearrangement joins TRBV24-1 to TRBJ2-2; 15 bases are a match to TRBD2. The CDR3 loop spans 18 amino acids. V was pared by 5 bases and J by 6 bases, with 9 bases of the junction left unmatched. Per germline, CDR1 KGHDR and CDR2 SFDVKD.

The CDR3 is CASSLWTSADTQYF. CDR3 in DNA: TGCGCCAGCAGCCTCTGGACTAGCGCAGATACGCAGTATTTT. V usage is TRBV5-1 and J usage is TRBJ2-3, with 9 bases matching TRBD2. The V segment lost 4 bases and the J segment 4 bases; nucleotides outside the gene matches: 4. Germline-derived CDR1 and CDR2 are SGHRS and YFSETQ. The CDR3 loop spans 14 amino acids. The full variable domain, in which reference TRBV5-1 and TRBJ2-3 provide the parts outside the CDR3, is KAGVTQTPRYLIKTRGQQVTLSCSPISGHRSVSWYQQTPGQGLQFLFEYFSETQRNKGNFPGRFSGRQFSNSRSEMNVSTLELGDSALYLCASSLWTSADTQYFGPGTRLTVL.

The gene calls are TRBV11-2 and TRBJ2-1, with D possibly matching TRBD1 (5 bases). Per germline, CDR1 SGHAT and CDR2 FQNNGV. V lost 5 bases, J lost 7 bases, and 24 bases lay in between. There are 17 residues in the CDR3. CDR3 DNA sequence: TGTGCCAGCAGCGATCGGTCTGGGCAGGGATTGGGGAATGAGCAGTTCTTC. It is translated as CASSDRSGQGLGNEQFF.

The V gene is TRBV2, the J gene TRBJ2-4; D is perhaps TRBD2 (6 bases). V lost 8 bases, J lost 8 bases, and 16 bases lay in between. The CDR3 has 13 residues. Germline CDR1 is SNHLY and CDR2 is FYNNEI. The CDR3 nucleotides read TGTGCCAGCCTTCAGGTGGGACTGGACATTCAGTACTTC. Translation gives CASLQVGLDIQYF.

The V and J genes are TRBV6-5 and TRBJ2-1; D perhaps matches TRBD1 (6 bases). V lost 7 bases and J lost 2, with 15 bases in between. Germline CDR1 reads MNHEY; CDR2 reads SVGAGI. The CDR3 spans 15 residues. The CDR3 spells CASTLGGPAYNEQFF. As DNA, the CDR3 is TGTGCCAGCACCCTAGGGGGTCCGGCCTACAATGAGCAGTTCTTC.

The chain joins TRBV11-2 to TRBJ1-1; no clear D. The V gene lost 4 bases and the J gene lost 5 bases, with 11 bases spanning the gap. CDR3 length equals 13 residues. The V gene's germline CDR1 is SGHAT and CDR2 FQNNGV. Written as DNA, the CDR3 is TGTGCCAGCAGCTCCGGGTTGTTGACTGAAGCTTTCTTT. Translated, it gives CASSSGLLTEAFF.

This clone was found a few times. The V gene is TRBV11-2, the J gene TRBJ1-6; D is perhaps TRBD1 (6 bases). The ends were cut back, 5 bases at V and 7 bases at J, with 12 bases in the middle. Germline assignment: CDR1 SGHAT and CDR2 FQNNGV. This CDR3 contains 14 residues. CDR3 in DNA: TGTGCCAGCAGCCAAGGGGGGGGGAATTCACCCCTCCACTTT. Protein: CASSQGGGNSPLHF.

This clone was seen just once. The chain is built from TRBV7-9 and TRBJ1-5; D ambiguous. Per germline, CDR1 SEHNR and CDR2 FQNEAQ (reference sequence). The CDR3 sequence is 13 residues long. The germline V and J ends were trimmed by 2 bases and 4 bases, with 6 bases remaining between them. The chain's CDR3 is CASSLLVNQPQHF. The CDR3 DNA reads TGTGCCAGCAGCTTATTAGTAAATCAGCCCCAGCATTTT.

The gene calls are TRBV11-2 and TRBJ2-2; TRBD1 aligns across 8 bases. The junction had 11 bases not matched to a gene; V was cut back by 5 bases and J by 9 bases. In germline, CDR1 is SGHAT, CDR2 FQNNGV. This CDR3 is built from 15 residues. CDR3 in DNA: TGTGCCAGCAGCCGGCGGACAGGGTTGCCCCGGGAGCTGTTTTTT. Its protein is CASSRRTGLPRELFF.